This passage covers 3 T cell receptor beta chains from one sample sequenced in a study of blood T cell repertoires in COVID-19. Assay: immunoSEQ multiplex PCR; the TCRdb copy retains only in-frame clones and omits some. The sample contains tens of thousands of clones, about 88% of which appear only once. The specimen sequenced was peripheral blood. These receptors were collected from a human donor in a cohort sampled during active COVID-19.

The rearrangement uses TRBV7-3 and TRBJ2-3; 11 bases line up with TRBD2. V lost 5 bases, J lost 3 bases, and 1 base stayed unmatched. This CDR3 contains 14 residues. Germline V gene sequence: CDR1 SGHTA, CDR2 FQGTGA. In DNA form, the CDR3 reads TGTGCCAGCAGCCTAGCGGGGGGTACAGATACGCAGTATTTT. It is translated as CASSLAGGTDTQYF.

The chain joins TRBV2 to TRBJ2-1; 10 nucleotides match TRBD2. Trimming at V came to 6 bases and at J to 2 bases, leaving 1 base not matched to a gene. CDR1 and CDR2 (germline): SNHLY, FYNNEI. The CDR3 extends over 14 amino acids. The CDR3 bases are TGTGCCAGCAGAGGACTAGCGGCCTACAATGAGCAGTTCTTC. This gives the protein CASRGLAAYNEQFF.

The rearrangement uses TRBV6-8 and TRBJ1-2; D call uncertain. The CDR3 loop spans 15 amino acids. The germline V gene encodes CDR1 MNHGY and CDR2 SAAAGT. V was shortened by 6 bases and J by 0 bases, with 14 bases between the two germline ends. CDR3 bases: TGTGCCAGCAGGCCGACTATTCCCCCTAACTATGGCTACACCTTC. Protein product: CASRPTIPPNYGYTF.